This T cell receptor (beta chain) came from a study of cytomegalovirus exposure and HLA in healthy donors. Losses at the gene ends were 2 bases for V and 1 base for J; bases not matched to a gene: 5. Germline loops: CDR1 MGHRA, CDR2 YSYEKL. The CDR3 spans 16 residues. There were likely unrecorded immune exposures, though donors were nominally healthy when sampled. The PCR made use of 60 Vbeta and 13 Jbeta primers. Here immunoSEQ multiplex PCR was the method, and the copy in TCRdb shows in-frame clones only, minus some. Of more than 50,000 clones in the sample, over 60% were seen once. The TCR originated in a man between 50 and 59 years old in good health and CMV-seropositive. The sequencing input was PBMCs. The gene calls are TRBV4-1 and TRBJ2-7; 10 bases are shared with TRBD2. The DNA for the CDR3 is TGCGCCAGCAGCCAACCCGGGACTAGCGTATCCTACGAGCAGTACTTC. Encoded protein: CASSQPGTSVSYEQYF.